A single sample gave rise to the 5 T cell receptor beta chains below, sequenced in a study of vaccination and CD4 T cells after COVID-19. Sequenced with the Oncomine TCR Beta short-read assay was DNA taken from cultured CD4+ T cells. TCRdb called the PCR reads again in MiXCR, with one record for every CDR3 protein. Counted here are more than 20,000 distinct CDR3 sequences, 30% to 35% occurring once; the ten biggest clones make up around 12%. The treatment denotes: approximately nine-day PBMC culture with coronavirus spike peptide pools or control peptides (ViraFEST assay). Antigen specificity for these receptors is unknown. The specimen sequenced was cultured CD4+ T cells from blood. These receptors originate from a human donor with COVID-19.

V and J are TRBV7-2 and TRBJ2-5, with D possibly matching TRBD1 (5 bases). Germline loops: CDR1 SGHTA, CDR2 FQGNSA. The CDR3 is 12 amino acids. V gave up 4 bases and J gave up 13 bases, with 16 bases separating them. CDR3 protein: CASSSQGPLAYF. As DNA, the CDR3 is TGTGCCAGCAGCTCCCAGGGTCCACTGGCGTACTTC.

This clonotype was observed a few times. The chain links TRBV20-1 to TRBJ1-2; D remains unclear. This CDR3 region has 12 residues. CDR1 DFQATT and CDR2 SNEGSKA come from the germline V gene (reference sequence). Trimming took 5 bases from V and 2 from J, leaving 9 bases between them. The CDR3 DNA reads as TGCAGTGCTTCGCAGGACAACTATGGCTACACCTTC. This translates into CSASQDNYGYTF.

There are a few counts of this clonotype. The chain joins TRBV7-2 to TRBJ1-5; D ambiguous. CDR1 and CDR2 (germline): SGHTA, FQGNSA. The CDR3 is 14 amino acids. Trimming took off 5 bases at V and 3 bases at J, with 11 bases between the two ends. In DNA, the CDR3 is TGTGCCAGCAGCCCTGTGAAATCCAATCAGCCCCAGCATTTT. Translated: CASSPVKSNQPQHF.

The V and J genes are TRBV9 and TRBJ2-1; D gene ambiguous. Germline lookup yields CDR1 SGDLS and CDR2 YYNGEE. Trimming stripped 0 bases from V and 2 bases from J, with 9 bases between. This CDR3 is 15 amino acids long. CDR3 sequence: CASSVGGLTYNEQFF. The CDR3 DNA is TGTGCCAGCAGCGTAGGAGGTCTTACCTACAATGAGCAGTTCTTC.

This sequence joins TRBV5-4 and TRBJ2-7, with TRBD1 identical over 9 bases. J was trimmed by 5 bases and V by 4 bases; bases with no gene match: 7. CDR3 size: 14 residues. The germline gives CDR1 SGHNT, CDR2 YYREEE (reference sequence). DNA for the CDR3: TGTGCCAGCAGCCTACGGACAGGGGACGACGAGCAGTACTTC. Translating it yields CASSLRTGDDEQYF.